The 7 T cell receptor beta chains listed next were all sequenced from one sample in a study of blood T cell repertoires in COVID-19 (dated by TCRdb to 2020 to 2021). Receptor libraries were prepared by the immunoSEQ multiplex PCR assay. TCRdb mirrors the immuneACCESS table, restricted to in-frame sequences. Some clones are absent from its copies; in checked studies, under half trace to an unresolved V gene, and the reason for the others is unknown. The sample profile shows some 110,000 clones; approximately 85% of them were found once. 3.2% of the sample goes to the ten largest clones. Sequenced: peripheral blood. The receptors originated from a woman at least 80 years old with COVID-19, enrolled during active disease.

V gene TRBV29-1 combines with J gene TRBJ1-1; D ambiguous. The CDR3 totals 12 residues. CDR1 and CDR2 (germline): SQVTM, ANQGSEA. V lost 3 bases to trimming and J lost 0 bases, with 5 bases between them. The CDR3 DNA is TGCAGCGTTGATGCAGTGAACACTGAAGCTTTCTTT. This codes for CSVDAVNTEAFF.

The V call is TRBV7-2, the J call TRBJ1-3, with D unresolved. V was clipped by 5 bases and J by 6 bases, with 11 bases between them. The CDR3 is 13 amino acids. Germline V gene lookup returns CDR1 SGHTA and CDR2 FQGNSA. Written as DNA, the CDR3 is TGTGCCAGCAGCCTAGGCGTCGCAAACACCATATATTTT. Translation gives CASSLGVANTIYF.

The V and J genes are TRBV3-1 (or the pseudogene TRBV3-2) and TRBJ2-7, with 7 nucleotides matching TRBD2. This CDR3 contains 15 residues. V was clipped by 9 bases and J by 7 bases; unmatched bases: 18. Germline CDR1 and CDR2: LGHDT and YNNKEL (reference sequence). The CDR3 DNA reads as TGTGCCAGGGCCCAGGTGGGCGGGAGATCTCGGGAGCAGTACTTC. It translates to CARAQVGGRSREQYF.

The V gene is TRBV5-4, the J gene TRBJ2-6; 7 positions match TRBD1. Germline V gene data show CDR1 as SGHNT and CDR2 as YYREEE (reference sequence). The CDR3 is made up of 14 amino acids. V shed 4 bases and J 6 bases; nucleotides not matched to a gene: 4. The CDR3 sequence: CASSLDREANVLTF. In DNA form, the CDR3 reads TGTGCCAGCAGCCTCGACAGGGAGGCCAACGTCCTGACTTTC. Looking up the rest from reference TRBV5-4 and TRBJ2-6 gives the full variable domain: ETGVTQSPTHLIKTRGQQVTLRCSSQSGHNTVSWYQQALGQGPQFIFQYYREEENGRGNFPPRFSGLQFPNYSSELNVNALELDDSALYLCASSLDREANVLTFGAGSRLTVL.

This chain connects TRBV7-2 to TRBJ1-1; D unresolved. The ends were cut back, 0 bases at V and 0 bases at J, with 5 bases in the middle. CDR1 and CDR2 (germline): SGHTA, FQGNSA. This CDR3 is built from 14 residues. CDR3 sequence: CASSLAQMNTEAFF. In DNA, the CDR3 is TGTGCCAGCAGCTTAGCACAGATGAACACTGAAGCTTTCTTT.

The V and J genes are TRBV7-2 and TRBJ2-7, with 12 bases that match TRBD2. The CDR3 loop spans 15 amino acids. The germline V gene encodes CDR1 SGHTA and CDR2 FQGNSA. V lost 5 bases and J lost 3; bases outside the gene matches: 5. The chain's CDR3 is CASSARLAGDYEQYF. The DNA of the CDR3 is TGTGCCAGCAGCGCCCGACTAGCGGGAGACTACGAGCAGTACTTC.

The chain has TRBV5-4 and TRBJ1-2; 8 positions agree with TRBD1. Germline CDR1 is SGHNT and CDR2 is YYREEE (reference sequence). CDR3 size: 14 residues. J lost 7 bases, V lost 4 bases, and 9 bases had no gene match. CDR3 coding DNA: TGTGCCAGCAGCCCTGGACCCGGGACAGGTGGCTACACCTTC. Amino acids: CASSPGPGTGGYTF. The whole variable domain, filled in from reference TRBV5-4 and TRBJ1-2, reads ETGVTQSPTHLIKTRGQQVTLRCSSQSGHNTVSWYQQALGQGPQFIFQYYREEENGRGNFPPRFSGLQFPNYSSELNVNALELDDSALYLCASSPGPGTGGYTFGSGTRLTVV.